One and the same sample provided the 5 T cell receptor beta chains below, sequenced in a study of Ad26.COV2.S vaccination and SARS-CoV-2 variants. As to treatment: approximately 18 received Ad26.COV2.S at low or high dose, single or two shots; about five received placebo; per-sample allocation not given. On day 63 after the first injection, vaccine and placebo recipients gave samples. The protocol was immunoSEQ multiplex PCR, while the TCRdb copy is restricted to in-frame clones and leaves out a portion. This repertoire shows about 480,000 clones, 87% found once; its top ten account for around 13%. The source was peripheral blood, collected in a trial of Ad26.COV2.S vaccine versus placebo. The receptors come from a person between 18 and 59 years old who received the Ad26.COV2.S COVID-19 vaccine or a placebo.

The genes are TRBV11-2 and TRBJ2-7; D is uncertain. The germline V gene encodes CDR1 SGHAT and CDR2 FQNNGV. The CDR3 contains 13 residues. The V gene lost 7 bases and the J gene lost 2 bases, with 12 bases spanning the gap. The CDR3 DNA reads TGTGCCAGCACCCGGAGCTTCCCCTACGAGCAGTACTTC. Translated, it gives CASTRSFPYEQYF.

The rearrangement links TRBV11-2 to TRBJ2-7; D is unclear. The germline V gene has CDR1 SGHAT and CDR2 FQNNGV. The V gene lost 5 bases and the J gene lost 6 bases, with 23 bases spanning the gap. The length of the CDR3 is 16 residues. CDR3 amino acids: CASSPVPPRVVAEQYF. The CDR3 DNA follows: TGTGCCAGCAGCCCCGTCCCCCCTAGGGTGGTAGCCGAGCAGTACTTC.

The chain has TRBV9 and TRBJ2-5; maybe TRBD1 (5 bases). With 3 bases removed from V and 2 bases from J, the gap between germline ends came to 14 bases. Germline assignment: CDR1 SGDLS and CDR2 YYNGEE. The CDR3 consists of 15 residues. CDR3 bases: TGTGCCAGCAGCGAGGGTAACAGACAGCAAGAGACCCAGTACTTC. Translated, it gives CASSEGNRQQETQYF.

CDR3 loop: CASSLPSGSYEQYF. The CDR3 DNA follows: TGCGCCAGCAGCTTGCCTAGCGGATCCTACGAGCAGTACTTC. The genes are TRBV5-1 and TRBJ2-7; 7 nucleotides match TRBD2. With V trimmed by 1 base and J by 1 base, 2 bases remained unmatched. CDR1 and CDR2 from the germline V gene are SGHRS and YFSETQ. The CDR3 is 14 residues long.

This clone has more than one count but fewer than ten. V usage is TRBV5-1 and J usage is TRBJ1-2, with D perhaps matching TRBD1 (5 bases). The V end was cut by 4 bases, the J end by 4 bases, with 14 bases between. Germline V CDR1 and CDR2: SGHRS, YFSETQ. The CDR3 loop spans 14 amino acids. The CDR3 sequence: CASSRGDSPYGYTF. The CDR3 bases are TGCGCCAGCAGCAGGGGCGACAGCCCCTATGGCTACACCTTC.